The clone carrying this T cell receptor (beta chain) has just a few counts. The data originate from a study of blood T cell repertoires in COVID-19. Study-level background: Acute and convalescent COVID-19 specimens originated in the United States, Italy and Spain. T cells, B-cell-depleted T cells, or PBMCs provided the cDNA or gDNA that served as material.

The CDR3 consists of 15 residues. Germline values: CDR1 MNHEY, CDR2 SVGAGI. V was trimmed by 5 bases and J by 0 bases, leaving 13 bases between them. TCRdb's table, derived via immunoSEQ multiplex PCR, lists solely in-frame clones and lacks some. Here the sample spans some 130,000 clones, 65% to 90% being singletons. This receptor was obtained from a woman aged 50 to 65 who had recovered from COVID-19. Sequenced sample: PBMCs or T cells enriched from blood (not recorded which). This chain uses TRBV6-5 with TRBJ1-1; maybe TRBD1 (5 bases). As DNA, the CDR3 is TGTGCCAGCAGTAGACAGACATTTATGAACACTGAAGCTTTCTTT. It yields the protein CASSRQTFMNTEAFF.